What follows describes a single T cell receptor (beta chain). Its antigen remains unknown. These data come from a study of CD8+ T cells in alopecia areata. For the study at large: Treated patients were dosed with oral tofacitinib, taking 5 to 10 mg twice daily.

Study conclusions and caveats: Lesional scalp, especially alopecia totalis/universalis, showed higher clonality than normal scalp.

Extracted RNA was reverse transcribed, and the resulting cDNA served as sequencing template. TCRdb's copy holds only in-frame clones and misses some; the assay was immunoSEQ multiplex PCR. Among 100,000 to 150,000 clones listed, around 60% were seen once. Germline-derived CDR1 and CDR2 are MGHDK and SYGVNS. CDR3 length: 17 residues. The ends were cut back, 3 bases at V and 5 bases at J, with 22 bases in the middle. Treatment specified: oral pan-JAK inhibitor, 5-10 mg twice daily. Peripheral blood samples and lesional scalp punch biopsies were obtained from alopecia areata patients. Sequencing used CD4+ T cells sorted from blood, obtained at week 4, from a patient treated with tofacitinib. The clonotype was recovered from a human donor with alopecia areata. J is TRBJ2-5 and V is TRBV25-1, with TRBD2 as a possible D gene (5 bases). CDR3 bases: TGTGCCAGCAGTGAGAGACCGGGCCTAACGTCGGGGGAGACCCAGTACTTC. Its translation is CASSERPGLTSGETQYF.